Listed below are T cell receptor beta chains from one sample, sequenced in a study of blood T cells in healthy people across ages. MiXCR, applied by TCRdb to the 5' RACE reads, yields one record per CDR3 protein. The sample has some 890,000 distinct CDR3 sequences; about 27% are singletons. The sample also formed part of further work on T cells of mothers and their children.

The sample was blood. These receptors were collected from a woman between 40 and 55 years old in good health. Both conserved end residues are trimmed from each CDR3. Each record gives: D gene, J gene, V gene, CDR3 length, CDR3 protein. D genes are given only for firm matches.

TRBD2 | TRBJ2-3 | TRBV20-1 | 12 | SANSGGHTDTQY
TRBD1 | TRBJ2-2 | TRBV11-3 | 14 | ASSTGTGTNTGELF
NA | TRBJ2-7 | TRBV6-5 | 13 | ASSYYGGTAYEQY
TRBD2 | TRBJ2-6 | TRBV2 | 19 | ASRTGTSGGPKSSGANVLT
NA | TRBJ2-4 | TRBV20-1 | 14 | SARDPGTVGKNIQY
TRBD1 | TRBJ1-2 | TRBV4-2 | 15 | ASSQDRTGQVLYGYT
NA | TRBJ1-1 | TRBV7-9 | 12 | ASNKRTRRDEAF
NA | TRBJ2-1 | TRBV15 | 13 | ATSLSSANRSEQF
TRBD1 | TRBJ1-6 | TRBV11-2 | 14 | ASSQGGSGINSPLH
NA | TRBJ1-2 | TRBV28 | 13 | ASIAGGAAAHGYT
TRBD1 | TRBJ1-1 | TRBV28 | 15 | ASSLYYEGQMNTEAF
TRBD1 | TRBJ1-5 | TRBV9 | 13 | ASSVTGRNNQPQH
NA | TRBJ2-7 | TRBV20-1 | 10 | SANSQSYEQY
NA | TRBJ2-6 | TRBV30 | 12 | AWSPGAGANVLT
NA | TRBJ2-7 | TRBV20-1 | 12 | SASQRGGSYEQY
TRBD2 | NA | TRBV28 | 17 | ASSPPRGTSGGASETQY
NA | TRBJ2-1 | TRBV4-1 | 12 | ASSQEDFRGEQF
NA | TRBJ2-7 | TRBV11-2 | 12 | ASSTRLVAYEQY
TRBD2 | TRBJ2-5 | TRBV9 | 13 | ASSVRGGDKETQY
NA | TRBJ1-1 | TRBV6-5 | 14 | ASSSWGQWVNTEAF
TRBD1 | TRBJ1-5 | TRBV6-2/TRBV6-3 | 14 | ASSYPGQAFQQPQH
NA | TRBJ2-7 | TRBV3-1 | 13 | ASSQGLMGLNEQY
NA | TRBJ2-1 | TRBV7-2 | 13 | ASSQQGRVDNEQF
NA | TRBJ1-5 | TRBV12-3/TRBV12-4 | 13 | ASSFQDSSNQPQH
TRBD2 | TRBJ2-1 | TRBV6-2/TRBV6-3 | 15 | ASSYDSGTSIYNEQF
TRBD1 | TRBJ2-5 | TRBV5-1 | 12 | ASSYGTGVETQY
TRBD1 | TRBJ2-7 | TRBV2 | 13 | ASKQGQGISYEQY
NA | TRBJ2-7 | TRBV2 | 12 | ASRKTEISYEQY
NA | TRBJ2-3 | TRBV5-1 | 10 | ASSYSSALQY
TRBD1 | TRBJ1-2 | TRBV11-2 | 12 | ASSPGQAGRGYT
NA | TRBJ2-3 | TRBV7-2 | 12 | ASRPAGSTDTQY
TRBD1 | TRBJ1-2 | TRBV7-9 | 12 | ASSPWDRGKGYT
TRBD1 | TRBJ2-7 | TRBV5-1 | 12 | ASSRTGTSYEQY
NA | TRBJ1-2 | TRBV12-3/TRBV12-4 | 11 | ASSQGSNYGYT
NA | TRBJ1-4 | TRBV20-1 | 15 | SARVEGQGLPNEKLF
NA | TRBJ2-7 | TRBV28 | 13 | ASRPWDGGIYEQY
NA | TRBJ1-1 | TRBV5-1 | 13 | ASRRNRVGNTEAF
NA | TRBJ2-1 | TRBV5-5 | 12 | ASSLVGHYNEQF
NA | TRBJ1-6 | TRBV4-3 | 15 | ASSLRSTEAYNSPLH
NA | TRBJ1-1 | TRBV29-1 | 10 | SARLMNTEAF
TRBD2 | TRBJ2-7 | TRBV20-1 | 12 | SATRVAGQYEQY
NA | TRBJ1-5 | TRBV7-2 | 12 | ASSRTVLDQPQH
NA | TRBJ1-1 | TRBV28 | 13 | ASSPLSPRVTEAF
NA | TRBJ2-1 | TRBV29-1 | 12 | SAMGTTGSNEQF
TRBD2 | TRBJ2-5 | TRBV14 | 14 | ASSQELAGLQETQY